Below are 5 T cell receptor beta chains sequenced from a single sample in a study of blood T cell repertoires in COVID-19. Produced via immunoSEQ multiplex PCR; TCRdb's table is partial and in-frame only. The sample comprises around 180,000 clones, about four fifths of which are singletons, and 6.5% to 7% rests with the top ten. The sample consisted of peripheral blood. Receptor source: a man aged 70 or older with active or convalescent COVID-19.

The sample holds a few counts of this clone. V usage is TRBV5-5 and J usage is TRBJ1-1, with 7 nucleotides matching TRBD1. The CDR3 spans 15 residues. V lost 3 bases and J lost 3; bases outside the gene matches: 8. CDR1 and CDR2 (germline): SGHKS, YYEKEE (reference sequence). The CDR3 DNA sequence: TGTGCCAGCAGCTCTCAGCCAGGGGGAGACACTGAAGCTTTCTTT. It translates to CASSSQPGGDTEAFF. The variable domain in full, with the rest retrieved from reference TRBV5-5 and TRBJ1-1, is DAGVTQSPTHLIKTRGQQVTLRCSPISGHKSVSWYQQVLGQGPQFIFQYYEKEERGRGNFPDRFSARQFPNYSSELNVNALLLGDSALYLCASSSQPGGDTEAFFGQGTRLTVV.

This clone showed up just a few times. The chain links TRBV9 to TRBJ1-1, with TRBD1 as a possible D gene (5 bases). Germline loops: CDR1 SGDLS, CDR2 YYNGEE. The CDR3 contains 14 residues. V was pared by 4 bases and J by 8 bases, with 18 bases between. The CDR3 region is CASSPSGGVQEAFF. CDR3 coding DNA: TGTGCCAGCAGCCCGAGCGGGGGGGTCCAGGAAGCTTTCTTT.

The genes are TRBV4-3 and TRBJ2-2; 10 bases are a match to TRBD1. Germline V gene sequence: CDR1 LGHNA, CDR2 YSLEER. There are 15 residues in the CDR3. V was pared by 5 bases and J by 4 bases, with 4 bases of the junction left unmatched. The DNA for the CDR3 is TGCGCCAGCAGCAGACAGGGGGCCTCCACCGGGGAGCTGTTTTTT. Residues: CASSRQGASTGELFF.

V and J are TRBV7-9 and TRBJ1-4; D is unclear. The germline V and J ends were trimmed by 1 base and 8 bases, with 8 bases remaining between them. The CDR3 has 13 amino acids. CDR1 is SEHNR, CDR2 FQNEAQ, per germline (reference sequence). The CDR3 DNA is TGTGCCAGCAGCTTAGTTGAGGGAGAAAAACTGTTTTTT. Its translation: CASSLVEGEKLFF.

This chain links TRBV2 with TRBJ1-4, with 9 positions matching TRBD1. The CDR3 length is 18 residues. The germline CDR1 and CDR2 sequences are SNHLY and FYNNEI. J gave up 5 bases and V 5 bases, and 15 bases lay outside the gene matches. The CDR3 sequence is CASSYTGGITYLNEKLFF. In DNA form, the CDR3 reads TGTGCCAGCAGTTATACAGGGGGCATCACCTACTTGAATGAAAAACTGTTTTTT.